The 21 T cell receptor beta chains listed next were all sequenced from one sample in a study of T cells in Graves' hyperthyroidism and ophthalmopathy. Amplification of TCR beta CDR3 regions used RNA as the template. The TCR CDR3 was amplified in a first-round RT-PCR using the HTBI primer set. MiXCR was run by TCRdb on the multiplex PCR reads, yielding one entry per CDR3 protein. The table has approximately 500,000 distinct CDR3 sequences, about half seen once. The sequenced sample was peripheral blood or thyroid tissue (not recorded which). The receptors derive from a woman under 30 with Graves' hyperthyroidism.

This clonotype was counted many times. The V and J genes are TRBV6-6 and TRBJ1-1; D remains unclear. The V and J ends lost 2 bases and 7 bases respectively, with 11 bases between them. The CDR3 sequence is 13 residues long. Germline values: CDR1 MNHNY, CDR2 SVGAGI (reference sequence). The CDR3 region has the DNA TGTGCCAGCAGTTACGGGGTTGTAGATGAAGCTTTCTTT. Residues: CASSYGVVDEAFF.

The chain is built from TRBV7-8 and TRBJ2-5; D is perhaps TRBD1 (8 bases). The CDR3 consists of 18 residues. Per the germline V gene, CDR1 is SGHVS and CDR2 is FQNEAQ. V shed 1 base and J shed 0 bases, with 18 bases lying between them. CDR3 bases: TGTGCCAGCAGCTTAGACTACAGGGGGGGCCCGGACCAAGAGACCCAGTACTTC. It encodes CASSLDYRGGPDQETQYF.

This sequence joins TRBV10-3 and TRBJ2-7; TRBD1 agrees at 7 bases. This CDR3 is 17 amino acids long. The V gene end was trimmed by 2 bases and the J gene end by 3 bases; junction bases not matched to a gene: 13. CDR1 is ENHRY, CDR2 SYGVKD, per germline. The DNA for the CDR3 is TGTGCCATCAGTGAGGAGGGAGACAGGGCAGGCGGCTACGAGCAGTACTTC. It is translated as CAISEEGDRAGGYEQYF.

This chain joins TRBV7-9 and TRBJ1-2, with D possibly matching TRBD1 (6 bases). Germline values: CDR1 SEHNR, CDR2 FQNEAQ (reference sequence). Trimming removed 3 bases at V and 8 bases at J, with 22 bases between. The CDR3 is 16 residues long. CDR3: CASSFEAPGSGGGYTF. The CDR3 nucleotides read TGTGCCAGCAGCTTTGAGGCGCCAGGCTCTGGGGGCGGCTACACCTTC.

This clonotype appeared a few times. V and J are TRBV20-1 and TRBJ2-3, with a possible D match to TRBD2 (5 bases). Germline V gives CDR1 DFQATT, CDR2 SNEGSKA (reference sequence). Trimming took off 0 bases at V and 5 bases at J, with 15 bases between the two ends. The CDR3 consists of 15 residues. CDR3 coding DNA: TGCAGTGCTAGAGATCGGCGGGTAGTGGGAGATACGCAGTATTTT. Its translation is CSARDRRVVGDTQYF.

The chain carries TRBV6-1 and TRBJ1-2, with D possibly matching TRBD1 (5 bases). The CDR3 runs 14 residues. Looked up from germline, CDR1 is MNHNS and CDR2 is SASEGT. V was cut by 4 bases and J by 3 bases, with 12 bases left in between. CDR3 in amino acids: CASSGSGRDYGYTF. In DNA, the CDR3 is TGTGCCAGCAGTGGATCCGGCAGGGACTATGGCTACACCTTC.

This clonotype was observed a single time. This sequence joins TRBV10-3 and TRBJ1-5; 7 bases match TRBD1. V dropped 4 bases and J dropped 6; count of bases not matched to a gene: 3. Germline V gene lookup returns CDR1 ENHRY and CDR2 SYGVKD. The CDR3 length is 13 residues. DNA for the CDR3: TGTGCCATCAGTGCAAACAGGGGTCAGCCCCAGCATTTT. Protein sequence: CAISANRGQPQHF.

The rearrangement links TRBV25-1 to TRBJ2-3, with TRBD2 identical over 7 bases. Germline V lookup: CDR1 MGHDK, CDR2 SYGVNS. V shed 1 base and J 1 base; nucleotides not matched to a gene: 8. CDR3 size: 17 residues. The CDR3 here is CASSEWTASGRTDTQYF. The CDR3 DNA sequence: TGTGCCAGCAGTGAATGGACGGCTAGCGGTCGCACAGATACGCAGTATTTT.

This clonotype was detected ten times or more. The chain has TRBV7-9 and TRBJ2-7; 9 bases are shared with TRBD2. There are 15 residues in the CDR3. Trimming cost V 5 bases and J 0 bases; bases outside gene matches: 5. The germline V gene encodes CDR1 SEHNR and CDR2 FQNEAQ (reference sequence). This CDR3 is CASSLSGSSSYEQYF. The CDR3 DNA reads TGTGCCAGCAGCCTTAGCGGGAGTAGCTCCTACGAGCAGTACTTC.

This clonotype was seen at least ten times. The DNA of the CDR3 is TGTGCCAGCAGCGTAGAGGGCGCAGGAAACACCATATATTTT. Amino acids: CASSVEGAGNTIYF. This chain uses TRBV9 with TRBJ1-3; D unresolved. This CDR3 region has 14 residues. Germline CDR1 SGDLS, CDR2 YYNGEE. V lost 0 bases, J lost 4 bases, and 8 bases lay in between.

This clonotype appeared many times. The V gene is TRBV12-3 or TRBV12-4, the J gene TRBJ2-7, with TRBD2 matching 9 bases. Trimming took 4 bases from V and 0 from J; bases not matched to a gene: 4. This CDR3 spans 15 amino acids. The CDR3 region is CASSSWTSDSYEQYF. CDR3 DNA sequence: TGTGCCAGCAGTTCCTGGACTAGCGACTCCTACGAGCAGTACTTC.

With respect to this clonotype: A read error may explain this, as a much larger clone is one base away. The rearrangement links TRBV7-9 to TRBJ2-7; TRBD2 matches 10 bases. The V segment lost 5 bases and the J segment 2 bases; nucleotides outside the gene matches: 3. This CDR3 region has 14 residues. Germline assignment: CDR1 SEHNR and CDR2 FQNEAQ (reference sequence). The CDR3 here is CASSPSGRPYEQYF. In DNA, the CDR3 is TGTGCCAGCAGCCCTAGCGGGAGACCCTACGAGCAGTACTTC.

The V call is TRBV4-1, the J call TRBJ1-4, with a weak D call TRBD1 (6 bases). The J call could be wrong; TRBJ2-2 is a better fit for the DNA end. The CDR3 is 17 residues long. Germline V gene sequence: CDR1 MGHRA, CDR2 YSYEKL. The CDR3 spells CASSQDRAGAITGELFF. In DNA, the CDR3 is TGCGCCAGCAGCCAAGATAGAGCAGGGGCGATCACCGGGGAGCTGTTTTTT.

The chain links TRBV20-1 to TRBJ1-5, with TRBD1 matching 11 bases. This CDR3 spans 14 amino acids. J gave up 6 bases and V 6 bases, and 7 bases lay outside the gene matches. In germline, CDR1 is DFQATT, CDR2 SNEGSKA (reference sequence). Here the CDR3 reads CSARDRGIGQPQHF. CDR3 DNA sequence: TGCAGTGCCCGGGACAGGGGGATTGGTCAGCCCCAGCATTTT.

The chain employs TRBV4-1 and TRBJ2-7; the match to TRBD1 covers 10 bases. The J call is in doubt because the DNA end fits TRBJ2-4 better. CDR3 length equals 13 residues. From germline, CDR1 is MGHRA and CDR2 YSYEKL. In DNA form, the CDR3 reads TGCGCCAGCAGCCAGGGGACAGGGGACATTCAGTACTTC. This sequence encodes CASSQGTGDIQYF.

This rearrangement joins TRBV12-3 or TRBV12-4 to TRBJ2-3; D possibly matches TRBD1 or TRBD2 (5 bases each). The V end lost 1 base, the J end lost 3 bases, and 8 bases lay between the germline ends. The CDR3 sequence is 14 residues long. The CDR3, as DNA: TGTGCCAGCAGTTTAGGGGACCCAACAGATACGCAGTATTTT. Its protein is CASSLGDPTDTQYF.

This clonotype has ten or more counts. The chain links TRBV14 to TRBJ1-6, with D unresolved. This CDR3 has 14 amino acids. Germline CDR1 is SGHDN and CDR2 is FVKESK. Trimming removed 1 base from V and 9 bases from J, with 10 bases in between. The CDR3 loop reads CASSQGFSGSPLHF. The DNA for the CDR3 is TGTGCCAGCAGCCAAGGTTTTTCGGGTTCACCCCTCCACTTT.

The rearrangement joins TRBV20-1 to TRBJ1-4; 7 bases agree with TRBD1. CDR3 length equals 20 residues. J gave up 0 bases and V 1 base, and 17 bases lay outside the gene matches. Germline V gives CDR1 DFQATT, CDR2 SNEGSKA (reference sequence). DNA for the CDR3: TGCAGTGCTAGAGGTTCGCGGGGACAGACTCTTGGCGCAACTAATGAAAAACTGTTTTTT. Protein: CSARGSRGQTLGATNEKLFF.

This chain links TRBV11-1 with TRBJ2-4, with D possibly matching TRBD1 (6 bases). Germline CDR1 and CDR2: SGHAT and FQDESV (reference sequence). There are 13 residues in the CDR3. V lost 5 bases and J 4 bases, leaving 9 bases between the germline ends. The CDR3 DNA sequence: TGTGCCAGCAGCAAGGACAGTAAAAACATTCAGTACTTC. Amino acid sequence: CASSKDSKNIQYF.

This chain connects TRBV20-1 to TRBJ2-1; no clear D. The CDR3 contains 15 residues. V lost 3 bases and J 0 bases, leaving 12 bases between the germline ends. Germline loops: CDR1 DFQATT, CDR2 SNEGSKA (reference sequence). The DNA for the CDR3 is TGCAGTGCTAGTTTCATCCCGAACTCCTACAATGAGCAGTTCTTC. Translation: CSASFIPNSYNEQFF.

This clonotype has ten or more counts. The chain couples TRBV7-9 to TRBJ2-2; the D gene is possibly TRBD1 (5 bases). Germline CDR1 is SEHNR and CDR2 is FQNEAQ (reference sequence). This CDR3 contains 18 residues. V was pared by 8 bases and J by 0 bases, with 22 bases between. CDR3 sequence: CASGAHPPLPSNTGELFF. The CDR3 bases are TGTGCCAGCGGGGCTCACCCTCCACTCCCTTCGAACACCGGGGAGCTGTTTTTT.